The clone carrying this T cell receptor (beta chain) was seen at least ten times. The antigen is unknown. Quantitative 5'-RACE with molecular barcodes produced the TCR beta libraries. TCRdb analysed the 5' RACE reads with MiXCR anew, one entry per CDR3 protein. This table has roughly 40,000 distinct CDR3 sequences, 3% to 4.5% appearing once. The CDR3 totals 15 residues. Germline lookup yields CDR1 SGDLS and CDR2 YYNGEE. With V trimmed by 2 bases and J by 0 bases, 1 base remained unmatched. The data are from a study of CD8 T cells in ankylosing spondylitis. Regarding the study as a whole: Blood from ankylosing spondylitis patients appeared to carry a characteristic roughly 8-variant TCR beta motif. Reportedly, significant enrichment of disease-linked clones occurred in matched ankylosing spondylitis synovial fluid.

The genes are TRBV9 and TRBJ1-3; 8 bases fit TRBD1. This receptor was identified in a female donor with ankylosing spondylitis or in good health (not recorded which). Sequenced input: blood, either unsorted or a sorted T cell fraction (not recorded which). The CDR3 bases are TGTGCCAGCAGCGTCGGGACAGGCTCTGGAAACACCATATATTTT. Its protein product is CASSVGTGSGNTIYF.